The rows below give T cell receptor beta chains drawn from one sample of a study of spatial heterogeneity in lung cancer. MiXCR was run by TCRdb on the 5' RACE reads, yielding one entry per CDR3 protein. This table holds around 30,000 distinct CDR3 sequences, around 6% found once. Sequencing was performed on PBMCs, taken at follow-up. All receptors derive from a male donor with early-stage non-small cell lung cancer. Both conserved end residues are part of each CDR3. Fields, in order: J gene, D gene, V gene, clone size, CDR3 protein, CDR3 DNA. The D gene is left open where the match is weak. Some rows have no size entry. The others give once, few or many, or a class for an expanded clone.

J: TRBJ2-1
D: TRBD2
V: TRBV7-3
size: -
CDR3: CASSLTLANEQFF
DNA: TGTGCCAGCAGCCTTACACTAGCGAATGAGCAGTTCTTC

J: TRBJ1-1
D: TRBD1
V: TRBV7-2
size: many
CDR3: CASSLQQGIAEAFF
DNA: TGTGCCAGCAGCTTACAACAGGGGATTGCTGAAGCTTTCTTT

J: TRBJ1-2
D: -
V: TRBV20-1
size: once
CDR3: CSVTSRGGGYTF
DNA: TGCAGTGTAACATCACGGGGGGGAGGCTACACCTTC

J: TRBJ1-1
D: -
V: TRBV27
size: many
CDR3: CASSTTQGVLDTEAFF
DNA: TGTGCCAGCAGTACAACACAGGGAGTATTGGACACTGAAGCTTTCTTT

J: TRBJ1-1
D: -
V: TRBV6-2/TRBV6-3
size: many
CDR3: CASSLGLGENTEAFF
DNA: TGTGCCAGCAGTTTGGGTTTAGGGGAGAACACTGAAGCTTTCTTT

J: TRBJ2-3
D: -
V: TRBV21-1
size: few
CDR3: CASSKAGVTGRHTDTQYF
DNA: TGTGCCAGCAGCAAAGCTGGAGTAACAGGGAGGCACACAGATACGCAGTATTTT

J: TRBJ1-3
D: -
V: TRBV7-2
size: few
CDR3: CASSGETRGNTIYF
DNA: TGTGCCAGCAGTGGCGAAACCCGGGGAAACACCATATATTTT

J: TRBJ2-3
D: TRBD2
V: TRBV9
size: -
CDR3: CASSTGLAGGPTDTQYF
DNA: TGTGCCAGCAGCACGGGACTAGCGGGAGGCCCCACAGATACGCAGTATTTT

J: TRBJ2-7
D: TRBD1
V: TRBV5-4
size: many
CDR3: CASSFDRVISYEQYF
DNA: TGTGCCAGCAGCTTTGACAGGGTAATCTCCTACGAGCAGTACTTC

J: TRBJ2-7
D: TRBD1
V: TRBV20-1
size: -
CDR3: CSVPTGNRPEQYF
DNA: TGCAGTGTCCCGACAGGGAACCGCCCCGAGCAGTACTTC

J: TRBJ1-1
D: -
V: TRBV6-5
size: -
CDR3: CAVRTRENTEAFF
DNA: TGTGCCGTTCGAACGCGGGAGAACACTGAAGCTTTCTTT

J: TRBJ2-3
D: TRBD1
V: TRBV6-2/TRBV6-3
size: -
CDR3: CASRAQQGGGTDTQYF
DNA: TGTGCCAGCAGGGCCCAACAGGGGGGAGGCACAGATACGCAGTATTTT

J: TRBJ2-3
D: -
V: TRBV7-2
size: few
CDR3: CASSAPLGRRRDTQYF
DNA: TGTGCCAGCAGCGCCCCCCTAGGGAGACGGAGAGATACGCAGTATTTT

J: TRBJ1-6
D: -
V: TRBV5-6
size: many
CDR3: CASSPTESSYNSPLHF
DNA: TGTGCCAGCAGCCCTACAGAGAGCTCCTATAATTCACCCCTCCACTTT

J: TRBJ2-2
D: -
V: TRBV3-1
size: many
CDR3: CASSPLGAPNTGELFF
DNA: TGTGCCAGCAGCCCCTTAGGCGCCCCGAACACCGGGGAGCTGTTTTTT

J: TRBJ1-2
D: -
V: TRBV29-1
size: many
CDR3: CSVGAGDYGYTF
DNA: TGCAGCGTGGGGGCAGGGGACTATGGCTACACCTTC